One and the same sample provided the 11 T cell receptor beta chains below, sequenced in a study of T cell responses to AZD1222 COVID-19 vaccine listed by TCRdb under 2021. Receptor libraries were prepared by the immunoSEQ multiplex PCR assay. TCRdb took this table from immuneACCESS and kept in-frame rearrangements with V and J called. Such tables lack part of the clones; where checked against another copy, unresolved V genes explain under half of the gap, and the rest is unexplained. This sample comprises 150,000 or so clones, about 88% of them detected only once. In total, the top ten clones hold approximately 6.6% of the sample. This specimen's time point label, per the study, means: sample from adult after SARS-CoV-2 infection, after symptom onset. The source material was peripheral blood, sampled after recovery from COVID-19. Source of these receptors: an adult who had recovered from COVID-19.

The chain has TRBV2 and TRBJ2-3; D is perhaps TRBD1 (6 bases). The CDR3 is 13 amino acids. Trimming took off 5 bases at V and 7 bases at J, with 13 bases between the two ends. Germline CDR1 reads SNHLY; CDR2 reads FYNNEI. CDR3 sequence: CASSQRQVYTQYF. The CDR3 DNA sequence: TGTGCCAGCAGTCAAAGACAGGTCTATACGCAGTATTTT.

The chain has TRBV6-5 and TRBJ2-2; the D call may be TRBD1 or TRBD2 (5 bases each). Germline values: CDR1 MNHEY, CDR2 SVGAGI. There are 14 residues in the CDR3. CDR3: CAFRDQTNTGELFF. The CDR3 DNA sequence: TGTGCATTCCGGGACCAGACGAACACCGGGGAGCTGTTTTTT.

This clone came up a few times. The chain is built from TRBV10-3 and TRBJ2-1; D possibly matches TRBD1 or TRBD2 (5 bases each). Trimming stripped 7 bases from V and 4 bases from J, with 17 bases between. This CDR3 spans 15 amino acids. In germline, CDR1 is ENHRY, CDR2 SYGVKD. CDR3 protein: CAIKDGDARYNEQFF. For the CDR3, the DNA is TGTGCCATCAAGGATGGGGACGCGCGGTACAATGAGCAGTTCTTC.

The V gene is TRBV7-9, the J gene TRBJ1-1; the D is unclear. There are 15 residues in the CDR3. Germline CDR1 is SEHNR and CDR2 is FQNEAQ (reference sequence). V was trimmed by 3 bases and J by 0 bases, leaving 11 bases between them. For the CDR3, the DNA is TGTGCCAGCAGCTTTCTTGGGAAGATGAACACTGAAGCTTTCTTT. It yields the protein CASSFLGKMNTEAFF.

The chain has TRBV28 and TRBJ1-1, with 9 bases lining up with TRBD1. This CDR3 spans 16 amino acids. CDR1 and CDR2 (germline): MDHEN, SYDVKM. V was pared by 6 bases and J by 0 bases, with 8 bases of the junction left unmatched. CDR3: CASRAGTGLMNTEAFF. The CDR3 nucleotides are TGTGCCAGCAGGGCTGGGACAGGGTTGATGAACACTGAAGCTTTCTTT.

The chain employs TRBV11-3 and TRBJ2-1; no firm D call. Trimming pared 1 base from V and 7 bases from J, leaving 5 bases between. Germline CDR1 is SGHNT and CDR2 is YENEEA. The CDR3 has 12 amino acids. This CDR3 is CASSLGRNEQFF. In nucleotides, the CDR3 is TGTGCCAGCAGCTTAGGACGGAATGAGCAGTTCTTC. The full variable domain, rest sourced from reference TRBV11-3 and TRBJ2-1, is EAGVVQSPRYKIIEKKQPVAFWCNPISGHNTLYWYLQNLGQGPELLIRYENEEAVDDSQLPKDRFSAERLKGVDSTLKIQPAELGDSAVYLCASSLGRNEQFFGPGTRLTVL.

The table lists this clone with a few counts. This chain joins TRBV2 and TRBJ1-1; 10 nucleotides agree with TRBD1. The CDR3 runs 14 residues. The V gene's germline CDR1 is SNHLY and CDR2 FYNNEI. Trimming cost V 7 bases and J 3 bases; bases outside gene matches: 5. The CDR3 spells CASNRDRGYTEAFF. The CDR3 DNA reads TGTGCCAGCAACCGGGACAGGGGTTACACTGAAGCTTTCTTT.

The chain employs TRBV7-8 and TRBJ2-1; 7 bases map to TRBD2. The germline V gene encodes CDR1 SGHVS and CDR2 FQNEAQ. The CDR3 contains 15 residues. The V gene end was trimmed by 8 bases and the J gene end by 0 bases; junction bases not matched to a gene: 7. CDR3 DNA: TGTGCCAGCGGCGGGAGCATGAGCTCCTACAATGAGCAGTTCTTC. It is translated as CASGGSMSSYNEQFF.

The genes are TRBV9 and TRBJ2-5; D unresolved. CDR3 length: 13 residues. Germline CDR1 reads SGDLS; CDR2 reads YYNGEE. V dropped 4 bases and J dropped 0 bases, with 7 bases sitting between them. The DNA for the CDR3 is TGTGCCAGCAGCTCTGGGTACCAAGAGACCCAGTACTTC. Its translation is CASSSGYQETQYF.

The J gene is TRBJ2-3, the V gene TRBV10-2, with 9 bases fitting TRBD2. J gave up 6 bases and V 7 bases, and 11 bases lay outside the gene matches. The length of the CDR3 is 15 residues. Germline V lookup: CDR1 WSHSY, CDR2 SAAADI. The CDR3 nucleotides read TGCGCCAGCAAGGAGAGACTAGCGGAGGGGGATACGCAGTATTTT. Protein: CASKERLAEGDTQYF.

The chain is built from TRBV10-3 and TRBJ2-1; the match to TRBD1 covers 9 bases. Germline loops: CDR1 ENHRY, CDR2 SYGVKD. J lost 3 bases, V lost 0 bases, and 6 bases had no gene match. The CDR3 is made up of 17 amino acids. CDR3 loop: CAISESGTGGYYNEQFF. The CDR3 DNA follows: TGTGCCATCAGTGAGTCTGGTACAGGGGGCTACTACAATGAGCAGTTCTTC.